This T cell receptor (beta chain) emerged from a study of response to subunit inactivated influenza vaccine. General study points: There was a suggestion from the authors that each seasonal influenza vaccination recruits few new T cells.

Each CDR3 protein gets one entry after TCRdb re-called the RT-PCR reads with MiXCR. The table lists 500,000 to 550,000 distinct CDR3 sequences, about 7.2% of them singletons. This clonotype was seen many times. What it binds is not known. CDR3 length: 17 amino acids. Germline V CDR1 and CDR2: SGHKS, YYEKEE (reference sequence). Trimming shortened V by 4 bases and J by 0 bases, and 17 bases separated the two germline ends. This TCR derives from a man between 50 and 69 years old who received an inactivated influenza vaccine. The chain recombines TRBV5-5 with TRBJ1-5; no clear D. Sequencing used PBMCs from blood, obtained around 25 months after vaccination. The CDR3 loop is CASSPLGGDGSNQPQHF. CDR3 nucleotide sequence: TGTGCCAGCAGCCCACTCGGAGGCGATGGTAGCAATCAGCCCCAGCATTTT. The full variable domain, its missing parts supplied by reference TRBV5-5 and TRBJ1-5, is DAGVTQSPTHLIKTRGQQVTLRCSPISGHKSVSWYQQVLGQGPQFIFQYYEKEERGRGNFPDRFSARQFPNYSSELNVNALLLGDSALYLCASSPLGGDGSNQPQHFGDGTRLSIL.